Listed below are T cell receptor beta chains from one sample, sequenced in a study of CD8 T cells in ankylosing spondylitis. Using its own MiXCR run on the 5' RACE reads, TCRdb lists one record per CDR3 protein. The table shows 150,000 to 200,000 distinct CDR3 sequences, with 9.8% occurring only once. Sequencing was done on a sample of blood, either unsorted or a sorted T cell fraction (not recorded which). These receptors came from a female donor with ankylosing spondylitis or in good health (not recorded which). Both conserved end residues are part of each CDR3. The order of the fields is D gene, J gene, V gene, clone size, CDR3 DNA, CDR3 protein. A D gene is named only where the DNA matches it firmly. Clone size, where shown, is once, few, many, or a class for clones that have expanded.

D gene: TRBD2
J gene: TRBJ2-1
V gene: TRBV27
clone size: few
CDR3 DNA: TGTGCCAGCAGAGCGGGACTCTCCTACAATGAGCAGTTCTTC
CDR3 protein: CASRAGLSYNEQFF

D gene: TRBD2
J gene: TRBJ2-2
V gene: TRBV5-1
clone size: NA
CDR3 DNA: TGCGCCAGCAGTCCGGGGACTAGGGATTTGGAGCTGTTTTTT
CDR3 protein: CASSPGTRDLELFF

D gene: NA
J gene: TRBJ2-7
V gene: TRBV30
clone size: once
CDR3 DNA: TGTGCCTGGAGTGTACAAGTGGGCGCCTCCTACGAGCAGTACTTC
CDR3 protein: CAWSVQVGASYEQYF

D gene: TRBD2
J gene: TRBJ2-3
V gene: TRBV9
clone size: few
CDR3 DNA: TGTGCCAGCAGCGAGGGGCTACTAGCGGGAGGGCCGGATACGCAGTATTTT
CDR3 protein: CASSEGLLAGGPDTQYF

D gene: NA
J gene: TRBJ2-1
V gene: TRBV20-1
clone size: many
CDR3 DNA: TGCAGTGCGGGTGGTCCCAATGAGCAGTTCTTC
CDR3 protein: CSAGGPNEQFF

D gene: NA
J gene: TRBJ2-3
V gene: TRBV20-1
clone size: NA
CDR3 DNA: TGCAGTGCCAACCCGGAGCCCACAGATACGCAGTATTTT
CDR3 protein: CSANPEPTDTQYF

D gene: TRBD2
J gene: TRBJ2-3
V gene: TRBV11-1
clone size: NA
CDR3 DNA: TGTGCCAGCAGCTCCGTTCCCTTTGGACTAGCGGGAGAACATACGCAGTATTTT
CDR3 protein: CASSSVPFGLAGEHTQYF

D gene: NA
J gene: TRBJ2-1
V gene: TRBV7-8
clone size: many
CDR3 DNA: TGTGCCAGCAGCTTATTTGCGGTCGGAACCTACAATGAGCAGTTCTTC
CDR3 protein: CASSLFAVGTYNEQFF

D gene: TRBD2
J gene: TRBJ2-1
V gene: TRBV12-3/TRBV12-4
clone size: many
CDR3 DNA: TGTGCCAGCAGTTATTTCCCTAGCGGGAGGACTGAGCAGTTCTTC
CDR3 protein: CASSYFPSGRTEQFF

D gene: TRBD1
J gene: TRBJ1-5
V gene: TRBV28
clone size: few
CDR3 DNA: TGTGCCAGCAGTACGTTTCCCGGGACAGGGGACCTGGCTCAGCCCCAGCATTTT
CDR3 protein: CASSTFPGTGDLAQPQHF

D gene: NA
J gene: TRBJ1-1
V gene: TRBV2
clone size: NA
CDR3 DNA: TGTGCCAGCAGTGAAGACAGTTTGAACACTGAAGCTTTCTTT
CDR3 protein: CASSEDSLNTEAFF

D gene: TRBD2
J gene: TRBJ2-7
V gene: TRBV9
clone size: NA
CDR3 DNA: TGTGCCAGCAGCTTTCGAGGGCGGGAGTCCGACCGCAGCTCCTACGAGCAGTACTTC
CDR3 protein: CASSFRGRESDRSSYEQYF

D gene: NA
J gene: TRBJ2-1
V gene: TRBV2
clone size: many
CDR3 DNA: TGTGCCAGCAGTCGGGTTGACGCCAATGAGCAGTTCTTC
CDR3 protein: CASSRVDANEQFF

D gene: TRBD1
J gene: TRBJ2-3
V gene: TRBV12-3/TRBV12-4
clone size: many
CDR3 DNA: TGTGCCAGCAGTGATACAGGGGGCGGAAGGAGTACGCAGTATTTT
CDR3 protein: CASSDTGGGRSTQYF

D gene: NA
J gene: TRBJ2-1
V gene: TRBV14
clone size: few
CDR3 DNA: TGTGCCAGCAGCCAAGAGGCGGCTAGAGGGCACAGGAATGAGCAGTTCTTC
CDR3 protein: CASSQEAARGHRNEQFF

D gene: NA
J gene: TRBJ2-1
V gene: TRBV30
clone size: NA
CDR3 DNA: TGTGCCTGGTCCTCTAGAAACAATGAGCAGTTCTTC
CDR3 protein: CAWSSRNNEQFF

D gene: TRBD1
J gene: TRBJ1-4
V gene: TRBV29-1
clone size: few
CDR3 DNA: TGTAGCGTGGCACGGGCGGGACAGAGTAATGAAAAACTGTTTTTT
CDR3 protein: CSVARAGQSNEKLFF

D gene: NA
J gene: TRBJ2-7
V gene: TRBV4-3
clone size: many
CDR3 DNA: TGCGCCAGCAGCCAAGGGGTAGGGTCCTACGAGCAGTACTTC
CDR3 protein: CASSQGVGSYEQYF

D gene: TRBD2
J gene: TRBJ2-3
V gene: TRBV4-3
clone size: NA
CDR3 DNA: TGCGCCAGCAGCCACTTTAGCGGGAGCACAGATACGCAGTATTTT
CDR3 protein: CASSHFSGSTDTQYF

D gene: NA
J gene: TRBJ2-5
V gene: TRBV6-5
clone size: few
CDR3 DNA: TGTGCCAGCAGTTACTCGATGCGGGCCGGGGAGACCCAGTACTTC
CDR3 protein: CASSYSMRAGETQYF

D gene: NA
J gene: TRBJ2-7
V gene: TRBV3-1
clone size: NA
CDR3 DNA: TGTGCCAGCAATACAGGGACCCTCCTTGAGCAGTACTTC
CDR3 protein: CASNTGTLLEQYF

D gene: NA
J gene: TRBJ2-3
V gene: TRBV29-1
clone size: many
CDR3 DNA: TGCAGCGTTGAAAGGTCGGGGGACAGCGCAGATACGCAGTATTTT
CDR3 protein: CSVERSGDSADTQYF